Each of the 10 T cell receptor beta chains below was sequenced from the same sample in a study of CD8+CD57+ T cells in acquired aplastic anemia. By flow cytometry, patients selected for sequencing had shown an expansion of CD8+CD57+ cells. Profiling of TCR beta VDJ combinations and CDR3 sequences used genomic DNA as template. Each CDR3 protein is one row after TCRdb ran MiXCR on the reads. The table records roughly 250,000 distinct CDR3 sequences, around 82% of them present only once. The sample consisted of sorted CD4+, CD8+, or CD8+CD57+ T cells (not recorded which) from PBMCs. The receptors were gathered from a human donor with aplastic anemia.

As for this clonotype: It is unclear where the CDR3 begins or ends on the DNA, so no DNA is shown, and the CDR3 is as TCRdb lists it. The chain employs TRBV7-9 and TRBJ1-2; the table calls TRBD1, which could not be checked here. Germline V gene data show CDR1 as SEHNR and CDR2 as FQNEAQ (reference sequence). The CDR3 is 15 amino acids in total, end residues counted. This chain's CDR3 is CVSSWGQGSNCGDTF.

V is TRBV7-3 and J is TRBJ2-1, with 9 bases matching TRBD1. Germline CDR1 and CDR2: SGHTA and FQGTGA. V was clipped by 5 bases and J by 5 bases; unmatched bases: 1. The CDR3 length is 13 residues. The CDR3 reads CASSRTGDNEQFF. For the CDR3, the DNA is TGTGCCAGCAGCCGGACAGGGGACAATGAGCAGTTCTTC.

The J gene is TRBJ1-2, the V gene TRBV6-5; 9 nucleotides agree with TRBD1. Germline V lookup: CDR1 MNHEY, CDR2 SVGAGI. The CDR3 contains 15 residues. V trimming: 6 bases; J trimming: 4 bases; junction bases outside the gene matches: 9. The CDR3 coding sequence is TGTGCCAGCAGCACACCGGGACAGGGTGTCTATGGCTACACCTTC. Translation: CASSTPGQGVYGYTF.

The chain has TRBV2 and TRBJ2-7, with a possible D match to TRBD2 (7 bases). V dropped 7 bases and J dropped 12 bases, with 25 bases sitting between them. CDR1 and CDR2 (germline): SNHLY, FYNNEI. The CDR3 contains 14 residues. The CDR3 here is CASKGGGPTKSRYF. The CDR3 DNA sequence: TGTGCCAGCAAGGGAGGGGGACCTACAAAGAGCAGGTACTTC.

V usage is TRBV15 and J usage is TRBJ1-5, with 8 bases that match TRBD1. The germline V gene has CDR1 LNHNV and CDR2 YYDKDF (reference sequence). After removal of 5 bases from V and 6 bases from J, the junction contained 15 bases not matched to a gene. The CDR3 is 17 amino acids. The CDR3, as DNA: TGTGCCACCAGCCGGACTCGTGGGCCAGGGGGCACTCAGCCCCAGCATTTT. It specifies CATSRTRGPGGTQPQHF.

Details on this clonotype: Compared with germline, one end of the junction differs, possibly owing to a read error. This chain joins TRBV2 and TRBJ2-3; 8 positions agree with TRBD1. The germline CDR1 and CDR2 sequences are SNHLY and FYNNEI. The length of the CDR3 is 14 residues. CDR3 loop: CASSPTSLDREKFF. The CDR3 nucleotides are TGTGCCAGCAGTCCGACGTCGTTGGACAGGGAGAAGTTCTTC.

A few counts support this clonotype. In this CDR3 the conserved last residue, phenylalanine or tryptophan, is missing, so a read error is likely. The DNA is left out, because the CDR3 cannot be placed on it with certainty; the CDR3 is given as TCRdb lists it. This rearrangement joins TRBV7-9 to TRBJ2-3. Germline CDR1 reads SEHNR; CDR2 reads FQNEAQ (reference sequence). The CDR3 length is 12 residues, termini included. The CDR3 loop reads CASSREANAVEY.

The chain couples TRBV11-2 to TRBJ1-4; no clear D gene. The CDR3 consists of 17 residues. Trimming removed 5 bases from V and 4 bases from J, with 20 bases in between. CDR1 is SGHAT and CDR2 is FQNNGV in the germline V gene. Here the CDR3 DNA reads TGTGCCAGCAGCGCCTTACTAGGCGAACAAATTAATGAAAAACTGTTTTTT. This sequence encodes CASSALLGEQINEKLFF.

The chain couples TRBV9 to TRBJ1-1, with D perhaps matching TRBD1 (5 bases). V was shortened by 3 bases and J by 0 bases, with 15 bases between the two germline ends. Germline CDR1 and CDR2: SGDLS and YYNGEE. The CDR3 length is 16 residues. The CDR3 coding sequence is TGTGCCAGCAGCGGAGGGGTGGGAGGGGTGAACACTGAAGCTTTCTTT. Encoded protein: CASSGGVGGVNTEAFF.

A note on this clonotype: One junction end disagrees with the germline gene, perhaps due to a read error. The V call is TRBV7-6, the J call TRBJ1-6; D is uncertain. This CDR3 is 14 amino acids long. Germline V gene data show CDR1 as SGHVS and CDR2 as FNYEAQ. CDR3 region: CASTLGSVPPAANF. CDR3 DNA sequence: TGTGCCAGCACCCTAGGGAGCGTCCCCCCTGCGGCCAACTTT.